The 16 T cell receptor beta chains in this list originate from one sample, sequenced in a study of T cell responses to AZD1222 COVID-19 vaccine. The repertoire was sequenced with immunoSEQ multiplex PCR; TCRdb's copy has only in-frame clones and lacks some. The table lists about 100,000 clones, around 92% of them singletons. The source material was peripheral blood, sampled on day 0 of AZD1222 vaccination. Source of these receptors: an adult in good health.

As regards this clone: Other DNA sequences in the same sample also yield this CDR3. The chain has TRBV18 and TRBJ2-7, with D tentatively TRBD1 (6 bases). V was shortened by 2 bases and J by 0 bases, with 8 bases between the two germline ends. The germline gives CDR1 KGHSH, CDR2 LQKENI. The CDR3 is 14 residues long. This CDR3 reads CASSPGQSSYEQYF. DNA for the CDR3: TGTGCCAGCTCACCAGGACAGAGCTCCTACGAGCAGTACTTC.

The V gene is TRBV6-5, the J gene TRBJ2-1; weak D call: TRBD1 (6 bases). The CDR3 contains 15 residues. V was clipped by 2 bases and J by 10 bases, with 18 bases between them. The germline CDR1 and CDR2 sequences are MNHEY and SVGAGI. For the CDR3, the DNA is TGTGCCAGCAGTTACAGGGTAGGGGGTGACGGGGAGCAGTTCTTC. It specifies CASSYRVGGDGEQFF.

In DNA form, the CDR3 reads TGTGCCAGCAGCTTACAGGTTAACACCGGGGAGCTGTTTTTT. Its translation: CASSLQVNTGELFF. This chain uses TRBV7-3 with TRBJ2-2, with D unresolved. CDR3 length equals 14 residues. Germline-derived CDR1 and CDR2 are SGHTA and FQGTGA. V lost 2 bases and J 2 bases, leaving 6 bases between the germline ends.

The chain has TRBV12-3 or TRBV12-4 and TRBJ1-2; no clear D. The CDR3 sequence is 12 residues long. Trimming left V 3 bases short and J 10 bases short, with 12 bases between. The CDR3 region has the DNA TGTGCCAGCAGTTTTGTTAGTACGGACTACACCTTC. This encodes CASSFVSTDYTF.

This chain connects TRBV6-2 or TRBV6-3 to TRBJ2-2; D may be TRBD1 (6 bases). CDR3 length equals 15 residues. The germline V gene encodes CDR1 MNHEY and CDR2 SVGEGT. Trimming took off 4 bases at V and 4 bases at J, with 13 bases between the two ends. The CDR3 spells CASSSAGTPTGELFF. The DNA of the CDR3 is TGTGCCAGCAGTTCGGCCGGGACACCCACCGGGGAGCTGTTTTTT.

The V gene is TRBV7-2, the J gene TRBJ2-2; 7 nucleotides align to TRBD2. CDR1 is SGHTA, CDR2 FQGNSA, per germline. V trimming: 2 bases; J trimming: 6 bases; junction bases outside the gene matches: 6. There are 15 residues in the CDR3. The CDR3 spells CASSLRREWAGELFF. CDR3 nucleotide sequence: TGTGCCAGCAGCTTACGGCGGGAGTGGGCCGGGGAGCTGTTTTTT.

For the CDR3, the DNA is TGTGCCAGCAGTTACTACAGAGTCCCTGAAGCTTTCTTT. Protein sequence: CASSYYRVPEAFF. The V and J genes are TRBV12-3 or TRBV12-4 and TRBJ1-1; D is uncertain. The CDR3 runs to 13 residues. The V end lost 4 bases, the J end lost 6 bases, and 12 bases lay between the germline ends.

This chain connects TRBV6-2 or TRBV6-3 to TRBJ1-5; tentative D call: TRBD1 (6 bases). V lost 2 bases to trimming and J lost 3 bases, with 11 bases between them. The CDR3 consists of 15 residues. The germline V gene has CDR1 MNHEY and CDR2 SVGEGT. DNA for the CDR3: TGTGCCAGCAGTTACATCGGGACACCCAATCAGCCCCAGCATTTT. It yields the protein CASSYIGTPNQPQHF.

This sequence joins TRBV7-8 and TRBJ1-1; D remains unclear. The CDR3 contains 14 residues. V lost 1 base to trimming and J lost 1 base, with 7 bases between them. Germline CDR1 SGHVS, CDR2 FQNEAQ. CDR3 sequence: CASSLVGSNTEAFF. The CDR3 DNA follows: TGTGCCAGCAGCTTAGTGGGGTCGAACACTGAAGCTTTCTTT.

The table lists this clone with a count of one. The DNA of the CDR3 is TGTGCCAGCAGTACCCGGGACAGGGATACGGCCGAGCAGTACTTC. Translation: CASSTRDRDTAEQYF. The chain carries TRBV27 and TRBJ2-7; TRBD1 matches at 9 bases. V lost 5 bases, J lost 6 bases, and 11 bases stayed unmatched. Germline CDR1 is MNHEY and CDR2 is SMNVEV (reference sequence). The CDR3 covers 15 residues.

The chain uses TRBV7-2 and TRBJ1-3; no definite D call. V lost 3 bases, J lost 0 bases, and 9 bases lay in between. Germline V gene sequence: CDR1 SGHTA, CDR2 FQGNSA. The CDR3 contains 15 residues. The CDR3 DNA follows: TGTGCCAGCAGCTTCACAGATTTCTCTGGAAACACCATATATTTT. Protein sequence: CASSFTDFSGNTIYF.

The gene calls are TRBV7-2 and TRBJ1-2; D is ambiguous. The germline gives CDR1 SGHTA, CDR2 FQGNSA. The CDR3 has 13 amino acids. V was trimmed by 4 bases and J by 8 bases, leaving 14 bases between them. The CDR3 reads CASSSTAPRGYTF. The CDR3 DNA follows: TGTGCCAGCAGCTCTACAGCCCCGAGGGGCTACACCTTC.

The chain employs TRBV27 and TRBJ2-3; the match to TRBD1 covers 8 bases. V was pared by 6 bases and J by 4 bases, with 6 bases of the junction left unmatched. This CDR3 has 14 amino acids. Germline CDR1 and CDR2: MNHEY and SMNVEV (reference sequence). CDR3 residues: CASSRDRLADTQYF. CDR3 nucleotide sequence: TGTGCCAGCAGCCGGGACAGGCTAGCAGATACGCAGTATTTT.

This chain connects TRBV28 to TRBJ2-2; TRBD1 agrees at 9 bases. This CDR3 region has 16 residues. Germline assignment: CDR1 MDHEN and CDR2 SYDVKM. V lost 6 bases, J lost 6 bases, and 11 bases stayed unmatched. CDR3 nucleotide sequence: TGTGCCAGCAGCACTTCGGGGACAGGGCCACCCGGGGAGCTGTTTTTT. It translates to CASSTSGTGPPGELFF.

This chain connects TRBV7-9 to TRBJ1-6, with TRBD1 identical over 10 bases. The length of the CDR3 is 15 residues. Germline CDR1 SEHNR, CDR2 FQNEAQ (reference sequence). J gave up 11 bases and V 5 bases, and 9 bases lay outside the gene matches. The CDR3 DNA reads TGTGCCAGCAGCCCAAGGACAGGGGGAAATCCACCCCTCCACTTT. It encodes CASSPRTGGNPPLHF.

V usage is TRBV7-9 and J usage is TRBJ2-6; D ambiguous. Germline values: CDR1 SEHNR, CDR2 FQNEAQ (reference sequence). The CDR3 runs 15 residues. V was cut by 4 bases and J by 1 base, with 8 bases left in between. The CDR3: CASSYYRSGANVLTF. The CDR3, as DNA: TGTGCCAGCAGCTACTACAGATCTGGGGCCAACGTCCTGACTTTC. Drawing the rest from reference TRBV7-9 and TRBJ2-6, the complete variable domain is DTGVSQNPRHKITKRGQNVTFRCDPISEHNRLYWYRQTLGQGPEFLTYFQNEAQLEKSRLLSDRFSAERPKGSFSTLEIQRTEQGDSAMYLCASSYYRSGANVLTFGAGSRLTVL.